This T cell receptor (beta chain) was observed in a study of T cell repertoires in cytomegalovirus infection. Study at large: Matching HLA type, along with CMV infection, was indicated by public TCR beta signatures.

TCRdb recomputed calls from the reads with MiXCR, one row per CDR3 protein. The sample comprises some 590,000 distinct CDR3 sequences, roughly 42% of which are singletons, and about 46% rests with the top ten. This CDR3 spans 14 amino acids. CDR1 is MNHEY and CDR2 is SVGAGI in the germline V gene. V was pared by 5 bases and J by 6 bases, with 11 bases between. Comments on this clonotype: The antigen is unknown.

This chain links TRBV6-5 with TRBJ1-6; maybe TRBD1 (5 bases). The specimen was cultured PBMCs, collected from culture after CMV antigen stimulation. The sequence was obtained from a human donor in good health (CMV status not recorded). Some clones in this sample may be carry-over from other donors' samples. Written as DNA, the CDR3 is TGTGCCAGCAGTGGGGGACGGAGTAATTCACCCCTCCACTTT. Protein sequence: CASSGGRSNSPLHF.